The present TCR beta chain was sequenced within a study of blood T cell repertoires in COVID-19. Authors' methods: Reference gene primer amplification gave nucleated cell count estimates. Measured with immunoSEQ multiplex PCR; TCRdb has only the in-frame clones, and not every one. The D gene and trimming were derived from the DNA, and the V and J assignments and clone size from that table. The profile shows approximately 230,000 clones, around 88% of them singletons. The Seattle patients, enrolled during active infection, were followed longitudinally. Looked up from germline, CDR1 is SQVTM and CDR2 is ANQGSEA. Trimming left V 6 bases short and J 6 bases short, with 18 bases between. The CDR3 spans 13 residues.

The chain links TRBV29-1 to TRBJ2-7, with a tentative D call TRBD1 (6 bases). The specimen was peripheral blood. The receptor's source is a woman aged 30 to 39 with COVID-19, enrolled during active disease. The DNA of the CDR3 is TGCAGCGTGGGAAGAAACAGGGTAGGCGAGCAGTACTTC. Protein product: CSVGRNRVGEQYF.